Below, 27 T cell receptor beta chains from the same sample are listed, as sequenced in a study of blood T cell repertoires in COVID-19. Some clones are missing from TCRdb's copy, which holds only in-frame ones; the method was immunoSEQ multiplex PCR. The sample yields approximately 97,000 clones, about 85% seen once. Sequences were obtained from peripheral blood. These receptors all come from a human donor in a cohort sampled during active COVID-19.

This chain connects TRBV9 to TRBJ2-2; TRBD1 matches 8 bases. V was pared by 3 bases and J by 1 base, with 8 bases of the junction left unmatched. This CDR3 spans 17 amino acids. Germline assignment: CDR1 SGDLS and CDR2 YYNGEE. CDR3 nucleotide sequence: TGTGCCAGCAGCGAGCCGTCCGGGACAGGGAACACCGGGGAGCTGTTTTTT. Protein sequence: CASSEPSGTGNTGELFF. The full variable domain, with the rest looked up from reference TRBV9 and TRBJ2-2, is DSGVTQTPKHLITATGQRVTLRCSPRSGDLSVYWYQQSLDQGLQFLIQYYNGEERAKGNILERFSAQQFPDLHSELNLSSLELGDSALYFCASSEPSGTGNTGELFFGEGSRLTVL.

The chain combines TRBV12-3 or TRBV12-4 with TRBJ1-1, with D uncertain. V dropped 6 bases and J dropped 5 bases, with 10 bases sitting between them. The CDR3 extends over 12 amino acids. The CDR3 coding sequence is TGTGCCAGCAGATTCGCCCGGACTGAAGCTTTCTTT. Translating gives CASRFARTEAFF.

The chain carries TRBV15 and TRBJ2-5, with D possibly being TRBD1 (7 bases). Between the trimmed V and J ends, which lost 0 bases and 1 base, there was a span of 9 bases. Germline V gene data show CDR1 as LNHNV and CDR2 as YYDKDF (reference sequence). The length of the CDR3 is 15 residues. CDR3 bases: TGTGCCACCAGCAGAGATCAGGGGGGCCAAGAGACCCAGTACTTC. Its protein is CATSRDQGGQETQYF.

V and J are TRBV28 and TRBJ1-2; D remains ambiguous. This CDR3 has 14 amino acids. The V end was cut by 6 bases, the J end by 8 bases, with 19 bases between. Germline V CDR1 and CDR2: MDHEN, SYDVKM. CDR3 DNA sequence: TGTGCCAGCAGCCCTCAAACAACCAATTGGGGCTACACCTTC. Translated: CASSPQTTNWGYTF.

CDR3 protein: CASSWDIGNTIYF. The CDR3 nucleotides read TGTGCCAGCAGCTGGGACATTGGAAACACCATATATTTT. This chain links TRBV7-9 with TRBJ1-3; possible D gene TRBD1, 6 bases. V was clipped by 4 bases and J by 3 bases, with 7 bases between them. This CDR3 has 13 residues. Germline loops: CDR1 SEHNR, CDR2 FQNEAQ (reference sequence).

The rearrangement links TRBV12-5 to TRBJ2-7; tentative D call: TRBD2 (5 bases). CDR3 length equals 12 residues. Germline CDR1 reads LGHNT; CDR2 reads FRNRAP. The ends were cut back, 4 bases at V and 5 bases at J, with 9 bases in the middle. The CDR3 loop is CASGYGRDEQYF. For the CDR3, the DNA is TGTGCTAGTGGTTACGGGCGGGACGAGCAGTACTTC.

The rearrangement uses TRBV18 and TRBJ2-3, with D tentatively TRBD2 (5 bases). Germline lookup yields CDR1 KGHSH and CDR2 LQKENI. The CDR3 covers 13 residues. Trimming removed 8 bases at V and 5 bases at J, with 14 bases between. The CDR3 spells CASSSGPGDTQYF. CDR3 coding DNA: TGTGCCAGCAGCAGCGGCCCGGGAGATACGCAGTATTTT.

This clone has just one count. The J gene is TRBJ1-6, the V gene TRBV27, with D perhaps matching TRBD1 (6 bases). This CDR3 is built from 14 residues. Trimming shortened V by 3 bases and J by 10 bases, and 13 bases separated the two germline ends. Germline assignment: CDR1 MNHEY and CDR2 SMNVEV (reference sequence). The CDR3 DNA reads TGTGCCAGCAGTTTCGGGGGGGCTGGGTCACCCCTCCACTTT. It yields the protein CASSFGGAGSPLHF.

V and J are TRBV7-8 and TRBJ2-7; possibly TRBD2 for D (7 bases). CDR1 and CDR2 from the germline V gene are SGHVS and FQNEAQ. Trimming removed 1 base from V and 4 bases from J, with 20 bases in between. This CDR3 spans 17 amino acids. Written as DNA, the CDR3 is TGTGCCAGCAGCTTAGGGGTGGGGGGGCCCCTCAGTTACGAGCAGTACTTC. It codes for CASSLGVGGPLSYEQYF.

J is TRBJ2-7 and V is TRBV19; D is possibly TRBD2 (5 bases). Germline-derived CDR1 and CDR2 are LNHDA and SQIVND (reference sequence). Trimming cost V 10 bases and J 6 bases, with 19 bases left between them. The CDR3 is 13 residues long. The CDR3: CATGLQLGREQYF. CDR3 in DNA: TGTGCCACCGGACTGCAATTAGGGCGCGAGCAGTACTTC. Supplemented by reference TRBV19 and TRBJ2-7, the full variable domain reads DGGITQSPKYLFRKEGQNVTLSCEQNLNHDAMYWYRQDPGQGLRLIYYSQIVNDFQKGDIAEGYSVSREKKESFPLTVTSAQKNPTAFYLCATGLQLGREQYFGPGTRLTVT.

The count of this clone is one. This chain uses TRBV9 with TRBJ2-7; maybe TRBD1 (5 bases). Germline assignment: CDR1 SGDLS and CDR2 YYNGEE. Trimming pared 0 bases from V and 4 bases from J, leaving 11 bases between. This CDR3 has 14 amino acids. The CDR3 DNA follows: TGTGCCAGCAGCGTAGAAGGGGCGGAATACGAGCAGTACTTC. This encodes CASSVEGAEYEQYF.

This clone turned up a few times. V usage is TRBV6-2 or TRBV6-3 and J usage is TRBJ1-5, with a weak D call TRBD1 (5 bases). Trimming took off 0 bases at V and 1 base at J, with 10 bases between the two ends. This CDR3 is 16 amino acids long. CDR1 MNHEY and CDR2 SVGEGT come from the germline V gene. CDR3 sequence reads: CASSYSPTVSNQPQHF. CDR3 bases: TGTGCCAGCAGTTACTCCCCGACAGTGAGCAATCAGCCCCAGCATTTT.

The chain links TRBV6-2 or TRBV6-3 to TRBJ2-7; 7 bases match TRBD2. The CDR3 is made up of 12 amino acids. Germline V gives CDR1 MNHEY, CDR2 SVGEGT. The trim removed 0 bases at V and 7 bases at J, leaving 0 bases unmatched. CDR3 loop: CASSYSRGEQYF. DNA of the CDR3: TGTGCCAGCAGTTACTCGCGGGGGGAGCAGTACTTC.

V and J are TRBV7-8 and TRBJ1-2, with TRBD1 matching 7 bases. V shed 4 bases and J 4 bases; nucleotides not matched to a gene: 9. The germline CDR1 and CDR2 sequences are SGHVS and FQNEAQ. There are 15 residues in the CDR3. CDR3 region: CASSSGDSAFYGYTF. The CDR3 DNA is TGTGCCAGCAGCTCTGGGGACAGTGCTTTCTATGGCTACACCTTC. The full variable domain, in which reference TRBV7-8 and TRBJ1-2 provide the parts outside the CDR3, is GAGVSQSPRYKVAKRGQDVALRCDPISGHVSLFWYQQALGQGPEFLTYFQNEAQLDKSGLPSDRFFAERPEGSVSTLKIQRTQQEDSAVYLCASSSGDSAFYGYTFGSGTRLTVV.

The chain combines TRBV3-1 (or the pseudogene TRBV3-2) with TRBJ1-2, with unresolved D. Germline values: CDR1 LGHDT, CDR2 YNNKEL (reference sequence). CDR3 size: 12 residues. Trimming left V 4 bases short and J 4 bases short, with 7 bases between. The DNA of the CDR3 is TGTGCCAGCAGCCCCTTCCTCTATGGCTACACCTTC. This translates into CASSPFLYGYTF.

This clone was seen once. The chain has TRBV15 and TRBJ2-3, with 7 positions matching TRBD2. Germline lookup yields CDR1 LNHNV and CDR2 YYDKDF (reference sequence). After removal of 0 bases from V and 4 bases from J, the junction contained 4 bases not matched to a gene. The CDR3 is made up of 15 amino acids. The CDR3 is CATSREGLPADTQYF. CDR3 nucleotide sequence: TGTGCCACCAGCAGAGAGGGACTACCGGCAGATACGCAGTATTTT.

The CDR3 DNA sequence: TGTGCCAGCAGTTTAGACGGTCCGAGGCAGCCCCAGCATTTT. Protein sequence: CASSLDGPRQPQHF. The chain combines TRBV6-5 with TRBJ1-5; D is uncertain. The germline V gene has CDR1 MNHEY and CDR2 SVGAGI. The V end lost 4 bases, the J end lost 7 bases, and 14 bases lay between the germline ends. The CDR3 has 14 residues.

The chain has TRBV4-2 and TRBJ2-5, with 16 bases identical to TRBD2. The CDR3 totals 20 residues. The trim removed 1 base at V and 2 bases at J, leaving 10 bases unmatched. Germline loops: CDR1 LGHNA, CDR2 YNFKEQ. CDR3: CASSQGNSGTSGGAQETQYF. Here the CDR3 DNA reads TGTGCCAGCAGCCAAGGGAACTCGGGGACTAGCGGGGGGGCACAAGAGACCCAGTACTTC.

The chain uses TRBV5-1 and TRBJ2-5; TRBD1 matches 8 bases. Trimming at V came to 4 bases and at J to 5 bases, leaving 7 bases not matched to a gene. The CDR3 has 14 amino acids. The V gene's germline CDR1 is SGHRS and CDR2 YFSETQ. The CDR3 coding sequence is TGCGCCAGCAGCCGAGGACAGGGCCCCGAGACCCAGTACTTC. Residues: CASSRGQGPETQYF.

CDR3 loop: CASSFPRGGNTGELFF. The CDR3 coding sequence is TGTGCCAGCAGCTTCCCCCGGGGGGGGAACACCGGGGAGCTGTTTTTT. The rearrangement links TRBV7-9 to TRBJ2-2, with 8 bases matching TRBD2. Germline V lookup: CDR1 SEHNR, CDR2 FQNEAQ (reference sequence). The CDR3 is 16 amino acids. The ends lost 3 bases at V and 1 base at J; junction bases unmatched: 4.

This clone was observed a few times. This chain links TRBV19 with TRBJ1-3, with 10 bases fitting TRBD1. J lost 1 base, V lost 8 bases, and 2 bases had no gene match. CDR3 length: 14 amino acids. Germline CDR1 and CDR2: LNHDA and SQIVND (reference sequence). The CDR3 coding sequence is TGTGCCAGTGAGGACAGGGGGTCTGGAAACACCATATATTTT. This sequence encodes CASEDRGSGNTIYF.

The J gene is TRBJ2-1, the V gene TRBV12-3 or TRBV12-4; D unclear. V was clipped by 4 bases and J by 9 bases, with 10 bases between them. The CDR3 consists of 12 residues. CDR3 DNA sequence: TGTGCCAGCAGTTCGTCGGTTGGTGAGCAGTTCTTC. The encoded protein is CASSSSVGEQFF.

This rearrangement joins TRBV7-2 to TRBJ1-2, with a tentative D call TRBD1 (5 bases). Germline V gene lookup returns CDR1 SGHTA and CDR2 FQGNSA. Trimming stripped 1 base from V and 2 bases from J, with 11 bases between. This CDR3 is 15 amino acids long. The DNA for the CDR3 is TGTGCCAGCAGCTTAGACCAGGGTGCGAACTATGGCTACACCTTC. It encodes CASSLDQGANYGYTF.

V gene TRBV3-1 (or the pseudogene TRBV3-2) combines with J gene TRBJ2-2, with 8 positions matching TRBD1. Germline CDR1 and CDR2: LGHDT and YNNKEL (reference sequence). Trimming took 4 bases from V and 4 from J; bases not matched to a gene: 2. The CDR3 has 14 residues. CDR3 sequence reads: CASSRGQGTGELFF. The CDR3 nucleotides are TGTGCCAGCAGCCGCGGACAGGGCACCGGGGAGCTGTTTTTT.

This clone was observed a handful of times. The chain couples TRBV6-5 to TRBJ1-2; 7 bases align to TRBD1. There are 15 residues in the CDR3. V shed 5 bases and J 3 bases; nucleotides not matched to a gene: 9. Germline V CDR1 and CDR2: MNHEY, SVGAGI. The CDR3 nucleotides are TGTGCCAGCAGTACCACAGGGGCCGGGGACTATGGCTACACCTTC. Translated, it gives CASSTTGAGDYGYTF.

V usage is TRBV6-5 and J usage is TRBJ2-7; 10 bases map to TRBD2. The CDR3 runs to 14 residues. V was clipped by 6 bases and J by 3 bases; unmatched bases: 5. Germline CDR1 MNHEY, CDR2 SVGAGI. For the CDR3, the DNA is TGTGCCAGCAGCACCCGGACTAGCGGCTACGAGCAGTACTTC. This gives the protein CASSTRTSGYEQYF.

The chain is built from TRBV19 and TRBJ2-5; a possible D gene is TRBD2 (5 bases). The CDR3 runs to 15 residues. V lost 5 bases, J lost 2 bases, and 15 bases lay in between. Per the germline V gene, CDR1 is LNHDA and CDR2 is SQIVND (reference sequence). For the CDR3, the DNA is TGTGCCAGTAGTGCCTCAGGAGGAACACAAGAGACCCAGTACTTC. It translates to CASSASGGTQETQYF.